The 2 T cell receptor beta chains listed next were all sequenced from one sample in a study of blood T cell repertoires in COVID-19. The protocol was immunoSEQ multiplex PCR, while the TCRdb copy is restricted to in-frame clones and leaves out a portion. The sample holds about 81,000 clones, 85% to 90% seen once. What was sequenced was peripheral blood. The receptors originated from a woman older than 75 with acute or convalescent COVID-19.

The chain links TRBV6-1 to TRBJ2-5, with TRBD2 matching 7 bases. Germline V lookup: CDR1 MNHNS, CDR2 SASEGT. Losses at the gene ends were 2 bases for V and 2 bases for J; bases not matched to a gene: 2. This CDR3 is built from 14 residues. The CDR3 loop is CASSEQRGQETQYF. CDR3 sequence (DNA): TGTGCCAGCAGTGAACAGCGGGGACAAGAGACCCAGTACTTC.

The chain employs TRBV3-1 (or the pseudogene TRBV3-2) and TRBJ2-7; 9 bases line up with TRBD2. The CDR3 loop spans 15 amino acids. With 3 bases clipped from V and 6 bases from J, the junction kept 9 bases outside the gene matches. Germline CDR1 reads LGHDT; CDR2 reads YNNKEL (reference sequence). CDR3 coding DNA: TGTGCCAGCAGCCACAAGCGGGGGGCCGGAGGCGAGCAGTACTTC. Residues: CASSHKRGAGGEQYF.